What follows are 5 T cell receptor beta chains derived from one specimen sequenced in a study of molecular identifiers for immune sequencing clone quantification. Via MiXCR, TCRdb re-called the PCR reads, giving one row per CDR3 protein. Of 35,000 to 40,000 distinct CDR3 sequences in the sample, about 18% were seen once. Material for sequencing was naive CD8+ T cells from blood, with Jurkat cell RNA spiked in. Subset in this sample: FACS-sorted CD8+CD4-CCR7+CD45RA+ naive T cells. The receptors come from a human donor in good health. Some libraries in this study had Jurkat cell RNA spiked in.

This clonotype was recorded many times. The CDR3 here is CASSSGTGANQPQHF. The DNA for the CDR3 is TGCGCCAGCAGCTCCGGGACAGGGGCCAATCAGCCCCAGCATTTT. The chain recombines TRBV5-1 with TRBJ1-5; 10 bases line up with TRBD1. CDR1 is SGHRS and CDR2 is YFSETQ in the germline V gene. The V and J ends lost 3 bases and 3 bases, in that order; junction bases with no gene match: 3. The CDR3 is 15 amino acids.

As for this clonotype: This could be a read error, since a much larger clone is one nucleotide away. This rearrangement joins TRBV2 to TRBJ1-2; D unclear. Germline CDR1 and CDR2: SNHLY and FYNNEI. The length of the CDR3 is 15 residues. The V gene lost 0 bases and the J gene lost 4 bases, with 12 bases spanning the gap. CDR3 in amino acids: CASSEARLPGYGYTF. DNA of the CDR3: TGTGCCAGCAGTGAAGCGCGTTTGCCAGGCTATGGCTACACCTTC.

This clonotype was found many times. J is TRBJ1-4 and V is TRBV5-1; TRBD1 matches 8 bases. Looked up from germline, CDR1 is SGHRS and CDR2 is YFSETQ. CDR3 size: 16 residues. Trimming at V came to 9 bases and at J to 5 bases, leaving 15 bases not matched to a gene. The CDR3 nucleotides read TGCGCCACCGCTCTAACACAGACAGGGGAGAATGAAAAACTGTTTTTT. This translates into CATALTQTGENEKLFF.

At least ten counts were recorded for this clonotype. The chain is built from TRBV20-1 and TRBJ2-3; unclear D gene. Trimming removed 5 bases at V and 4 bases at J, with 19 bases between. Germline-derived CDR1 and CDR2 are DFQATT and SNEGSKA (reference sequence). The CDR3 runs 15 residues. CDR3 protein: CSAQQPGDLADTQYF. For the CDR3, the DNA is TGCAGTGCTCAACAACCAGGCGATCTTGCAGATACGCAGTATTTT.

This clonotype appeared a few times. This may come from a read error, since a much larger clone is one base off. This chain links TRBV27 with TRBJ2-7, with D perhaps matching TRBD2 (6 bases). Germline V gene data show CDR1 as MNHEY and CDR2 as SMNVEV (reference sequence). This CDR3 contains 14 residues. CDR3 sequence: CASSSGLSSCEQYF. The CDR3 coding sequence is TGTGCCAGCAGTTCCGGACTAAGCTCCTGCGAGCAGTACTTC.